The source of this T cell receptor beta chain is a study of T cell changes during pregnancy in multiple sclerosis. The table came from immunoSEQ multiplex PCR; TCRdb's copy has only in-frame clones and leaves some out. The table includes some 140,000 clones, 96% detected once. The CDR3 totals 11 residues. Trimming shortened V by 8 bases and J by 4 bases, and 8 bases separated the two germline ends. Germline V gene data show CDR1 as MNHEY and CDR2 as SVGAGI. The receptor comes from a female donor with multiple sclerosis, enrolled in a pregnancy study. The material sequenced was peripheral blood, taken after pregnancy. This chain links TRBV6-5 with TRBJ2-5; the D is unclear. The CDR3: CASGPGETQYF. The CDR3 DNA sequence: TGTGCCAGCGGGCCCGGAGAGACCCAGTACTTC.